This is a list of T cell receptor beta chains from one sample in a study of technical replicates of blood from a few donors. Generated by immunoSEQ multiplex PCR, the TCRdb table keeps only in-frame clones and is missing some. The repertoire consists of roughly 80,000 clones, with about 91% occurring once and the leading ten covering 0.25%. Sequencing was performed on T cells isolated from PBMCs. The receptor set was obtained from a human donor in good health. Both conserved end residues are part of each CDR3. D genes are given only for firm matches. Not all rows give a size; the values are once, few, many and, for expanded clones, a class.

TRBD1	TRBJ2-7	TRBV2	.	TGTGCCACCAAAGAAGGGACAGGGGGCTCCGAGCAGTACTTC	CATKEGTGGSEQYF
.	TRBJ1-3	TRBV7-9	.	TGTGCCAGCAGCTTAGGAGACACTGTAACGGTTGGAAACACCATATATTTT	CASSLGDTVTVGNTIYF
TRBD1	TRBJ2-7	TRBV4-2	.	TGTGCCAGCAGCCAAGAGGGACAGGGCCGCTACGAGCAGTACTTC	CASSQEGQGRYEQYF
TRBD1	TRBJ1-2	TRBV2	.	TGTGCCAGCAGTGTCAGGACAGGGGCAGACTATGGCTACACCTTC	CASSVRTGADYGYTF
TRBD2	TRBJ2-7	TRBV27	.	TGTGCCAGCAGCCATCTGTCGGGGACCCAATCGAGCGGGAGGAAGTACGAGCAGTACTTC	CASSHLSGTQSSGRKYEQYF
.	TRBJ2-3	TRBV7-3	.	TGTGCCAGCAGCTTAAATCTACCCACAGATACGCAGTATTTT	CASSLNLPTDTQYF
.	TRBJ2-2	TRBV4-2	once	TGTGCCAGCAGCCAAGATTATTTTCGGCGGGGTGGGTCTTCCGGGGAGCTGTTTTTT	CASSQDYFRRGGSSGELFF
TRBD2	TRBJ2-1	TRBV18	.	TGTGCCAGCTCACCACCGGGAGGGTACAATGAGCAGTTCTTC	CASSPPGGYNEQFF
TRBD1	TRBJ1-4	TRBV5-6	.	TGTGCCAGCAGCGTAAAGAACAGGGGTGAAAAACTGTTTTTT	CASSVKNRGEKLFF
.	TRBJ1-6	TRBV21-1	few	TGTGCCAGCAGCAAAGGGCGGAATAATTCACCCCTCCACTTT	CASSKGRNNSPLHF
.	TRBJ1-2	TRBV5-1	.	TGCGCCAGCAGCTTACAGGACGGCTATACGGACTATGGCTACACCTTC	CASSLQDGYTDYGYTF
.	TRBJ2-7	TRBV10-2	once	TGCGCCAGCAGTCGTAGCGACACCTCCTACGAGCAGTACTTC	CASSRSDTSYEQYF
TRBD2	TRBJ2-3	TRBV7-8	.	TGTGCCAGCAGCCCTACCCGGACTAGCGGATACACAGATACGCAGTATTTT	CASSPTRTSGYTDTQYF
TRBD2	TRBJ2-1	TRBV28	.	TGTGCCAGCAGTTTACCCACGACTAGCGGGAGGGCTACCTACAATGAGCAGTTCTTC	CASSLPTTSGRATYNEQFF
TRBD2	TRBJ2-5	TRBV30	.	TGTGCCTGGAGTGAGGGACTAGGGATTTCAGAGACCCAGTACTTC	CAWSEGLGISETQYF
.	TRBJ2-1	TRBV4-1	.	TGCGCCAGCAGCCCCGTGGGGAGGCAAGCTTACAATGAGCAGTTCTTC	CASSPVGRQAYNEQFF
TRBD2	TRBJ2-4	TRBV4-1	once	TGCGCCAGCAGCCATGAGGGACTATCAACGCTAGCCAAAAACATTCAGTACTTC	CASSHEGLSTLAKNIQYF
TRBD1	TRBJ2-7	TRBV27	.	TGTGCCAGCAGTGAGTTGGGGATCGGACAGGGAAAGTACGAGCAGTACTTC	CASSELGIGQGKYEQYF
.	TRBJ2-1	TRBV7-9	.	TGTGCCAGCCAGGCGCAGGGCCATGAGCAGTTCTTC	CASQAQGHEQFF
TRBD1	TRBJ1-1	TRBV10-3	.	TGTGCCATCAGGCCAGGACAGGGCAACACTGAAGCTTTCTTT	CAIRPGQGNTEAFF
TRBD2	TRBJ2-1	TRBV2	.	TGTGCCAGCAGCAGACTAGCGGGAGACAATGAGCAGTTCTTC	CASSRLAGDNEQFF
.	TRBJ2-1	TRBV27	.	TGTGCCAGCAGTTTATTCATCCCTAGTCCCTCGTACAATGAGCAGTTCTTC	CASSLFIPSPSYNEQFF
TRBD2	TRBJ2-1	TRBV18	.	TGTGCCAGCTCACCATTCCGTAGCGGGAGTTTAGATGAGCAGTTCTTC	CASSPFRSGSLDEQFF
TRBD1	TRBJ1-2	TRBV11-3	.	TGTGCCAGCAGCCGGGACAGGGAGAATGGCTACACCTTC	CASSRDRENGYTF
.	TRBJ2-4	TRBV25-1	.	TGTGCCAGCAGTGAATTACGGGGATCCAAAAACATTCAGTACTTC	CASSELRGSKNIQYF
.	TRBJ2-1	TRBV7-9	.	TGTGCCAGCAGCTTAGCGGGGGGGCTTGGAGAGCAGTTCTTC	CASSLAGGLGEQFF
.	TRBJ1-1	TRBV11-2	.	TGTGCCAGCAGCTTTTTAAAGAACACTGAAGCTTTCTTT	CASSFLKNTEAFF
TRBD1	TRBJ1-3	TRBV2	.	TGTGCCAGCCTGGACCAAGCGGGGACAGGGGGTAGAGAGTCTGGAAACACCATATATTTT	CASLDQAGTGGRESGNTIYF
.	TRBJ2-2	TRBV5-4	.	TGTGCCAGCAGCTACGTCGGTGGGGCGGGGTCCGGGGAGCTGTTTTTT	CASSYVGGAGSGELFF
.	TRBJ1-2	TRBV9	.	TGTGCCAGCAGCGTAGCCGGGGGTAACTATGGCTACACCTTC	CASSVAGGNYGYTF
.	TRBJ2-1	TRBV15	.	TGTGCCACCAGCAGAGATCAGTTTGGCGGGGTGTACAATGAGCAGTTCTTC	CATSRDQFGGVYNEQFF
TRBD1	TRBJ2-1	TRBV5-6	.	TGTGCCAGCAGCTTGGATGGGACAGGGTTGCAGCAGTTCTTC	CASSLDGTGLQQFF
.	TRBJ2-3	TRBV2	.	TGTGCCAGCAATGCGGGCTGGGCAGATACGCAGTATTTT	CASNAGWADTQYF
TRBD1	TRBJ2-1	TRBV14	.	TGTGCCAGCAGCGGGGACAGCTCCCATGTCTATGAGCAGTTCTTC	CASSGDSSHVYEQFF
.	TRBJ1-2	TRBV9	.	TGTGCCAGCAATCCAGGGCCTAACTATGGCTACACCTTC	CASNPGPNYGYTF
.	TRBJ1-2	TRBV2	.	TGTGCCAGCAGTGGACAAGGGGCTCGGGGCTACACCTTC	CASSGQGARGYTF
.	TRBJ1-4	TRBV2	.	TGTGCCAGCAGTGTTTGGGTAGGGGTGCGTGAAAAACTGTTTTTT	CASSVWVGVREKLFF
TRBD1	TRBJ1-2	TRBV19	once	TGTGCCAGTAGTATCGGTCCCAGGGGGATGAGAAGCTATGGCTACACCTTC	CASSIGPRGMRSYGYTF
.	TRBJ2-3	TRBV5-1	.	TGCGCCAGCAGCTTGGTGCGAACTAGCACAGATACGCAGTATTTT	CASSLVRTSTDTQYF
TRBD1	TRBJ1-6	TRBV10-1	.	TGCGCCACCCAAGACAGGGTTAAATCACCCCTCCACTTT	CATQDRVKSPLHF
.	TRBJ1-2	TRBV11-2	.	TGTGCCAGCAGCTTCAGGGGCTATGGCTACACCTTC	CASSFRGYGYTF
TRBD2	TRBJ2-2	TRBV5-1	.	TGCGCCAGCAGCTCGAGGACTAGCGGGGACACCGGGGAGCTGTTTTTT	CASSSRTSGDTGELFF
TRBD1	TRBJ2-6	TRBV13	.	TGTGCCAGCAGCAGAGTCCCGGGACAGGGGTTTGGGGCCAACGTCCTGACTTTC	CASSRVPGQGFGANVLTF
.	TRBJ2-2	TRBV5-1	.	TGCGCCAGCAGCTATGGCCTTGGGGCGTCGGACACCGGGGAGCTGTTTTTT	CASSYGLGASDTGELFF
TRBD2	TRBJ2-1	TRBV27	.	TGTGCCAGCAGAACGAAGGGACTAGCGGATTACAATGAGCAGTTCTTC	CASRTKGLADYNEQFF
TRBD1	TRBJ1-3	TRBV7-2	.	TGTGCCAGCAGCCTCCGGGACAGGGACTCTGGAAACACCATATATTTT	CASSLRDRDSGNTIYF
.	TRBJ2-3	TRBV6-1	.	TGTGCCAGCAGTGTTCCGTCCAGGGTCCGAGATACGCAGTATTTT	CASSVPSRVRDTQYF
.	TRBJ2-1	TRBV6-5	.	TGTGCCAGCAGTACTCGGGGGTTCTACAATGAGCAGTTCTTC	CASSTRGFYNEQFF
.	TRBJ2-2	TRBV5-4	.	TGTGCCAGCTCGGGACATCTAAACACCGGGGAGCTGTTTTTT	CASSGHLNTGELFF
.	TRBJ1-2	TRBV19	.	TGTGCCAGTAGTATAGAATCTAGCTTCTATGGCTACACCTTC	CASSIESSFYGYTF
.	TRBJ1-5	TRBV7-2	.	TGTGCCAGCAGCTCCAGGGGTGGCAATCAGCCCCAGCATTTT	CASSSRGGNQPQHF
TRBD2	TRBJ2-3	TRBV28	.	TGTGCCAGCAGTTTCTGGACTAGCGGGAGCACAGATACGCAGTATTTT	CASSFWTSGSTDTQYF
TRBD2	TRBJ2-3	TRBV30	.	TGTGCCTGGAGTTCGACCCCCTCATTTAGCGGGGGGGCCGACGGAGATACGCAGTATTTT	CAWSSTPSFSGGADGDTQYF
.	TRBJ2-5	TRBV7-3	.	TGTGCCGGCAAACCGAAAGTCCCAAGGGGCCAAGAGACCCAGTACTTC	CAGKPKVPRGQETQYF
TRBD2	TRBJ2-3	TRBV19	.	TGTGCCAGTAGTATGTCTCTATGGGCGGGAGCAAGCACAGATACGCAGTATTTT	CASSMSLWAGASTDTQYF
.	TRBJ2-1	TRBV7-2	.	TGTGCCAGCAGCCCGCCCGGGACAGAGCAGTTCTTC	CASSPPGTEQFF
TRBD2	TRBJ2-5	TRBV6-5	.	TGTGCCAGCATAGCGGGAGGGCCCGGGGGGACCCAGTACTTC	CASIAGGPGGTQYF
TRBD1	TRBJ1-1	TRBV2	.	TGTGCCAGCAGTCGACAGGGGAGGGACACTGAAGCTTTCTTT	CASSRQGRDTEAFF
.	TRBJ1-1	TRBV19	.	TGTGCCAGCCAGGGGAACACTGAAGCTTTCTTT	CASQGNTEAFF